The present T cell receptor (beta chain) was sequenced within a study of Graves' ophthalmopathy and Graves' hyperthyroidism. V lost 4 bases to trimming and J lost 0 bases, with 16 bases between them. The CDR3 is 17 residues long. From germline, CDR1 is LGHNA and CDR2 YSLEER. Amplification of TCR beta CDR3 regions used RNA transcripts. First-round RT-PCR with HTBI primers preceded a second-round multiplex PCR. One entry per CDR3 protein results from TCRdb running MiXCR on the multiplex PCR reads. This sample has approximately 700,000 distinct CDR3 sequences, with just over 40% found just once. The source material was peripheral blood. This receptor was identified in an adult man with Graves' ophthalmopathy. The chain uses TRBV4-3 and TRBJ1-5; unclear D gene. The CDR3 region has the DNA TGCGCCAGCAGCCCAAAGACCGACACCTATAGCAATCAGCCCCAGCATTTT. Encoded protein: CASSPKTDTYSNQPQHF.